This TCR beta chain was sequenced in a study of T cells in Graves' hyperthyroidism and ophthalmopathy. V shed 2 bases and J shed 4 bases, with 5 bases lying between them. The CDR3 sequence is 12 residues long. Germline V gives CDR1 MDHEN, CDR2 SYDVKM. This clonotype was seen many times. This may be a read error: a much more frequent sequence differs by one nucleotide. Regions amplified from RNA transcripts were the TCR beta CDR3 regions. In the first-round RT-PCR of the TCR CDR3, the HTBI primer set was used. MiXCR was run by TCRdb on the multiplex PCR reads, yielding one entry per CDR3 protein. Here the sample spans hundreds of thousands of distinct CDR3 sequences, less than 15% being singletons. Hyperthyroidism was newly diagnosed in patients aged 18 to 65 (duration under 2 months).

The sample comprised blood. This sequence joins TRBV28 and TRBJ1-2; D might be TRBD1 (5 bases). This receptor was obtained from a woman aged 18-29 years with Graves' hyperthyroidism. The CDR3 sequence is CASSLGAYGYTF. In nucleotides, the CDR3 is TGTGCCAGCAGTTTAGGGGCCTATGGCTACACCTTC.